This T cell receptor (beta chain) is from a study of CD8 T cells in ankylosing spondylitis. Study-wide results and caveats: Disease-linked clones reportedly showed significant enrichment in matched ankylosing spondylitis synovial fluid. The study identified a TCR beta motif of about eight highly homologous variants that appeared characteristic of ankylosing spondylitis blood.

TCRdb re-called the 5' RACE reads with MiXCR, one entry per CDR3 protein. This table holds 250,000 to 300,000 distinct CDR3 sequences, about 20% found once. Regarding this clonotype: The antigen remains unidentified.

The sequenced material came from blood, either unsorted or a sorted T cell fraction (not recorded which). The receptor was derived from a male donor with ankylosing spondylitis or in good health (not recorded which).

The CDR3 region has the DNA TGCAGTGCTAGAGGTTCAATGGGGACGGAGACCCAGTACTTC. Translation gives CSARGSMGTETQYF. This chain joins TRBV20-1 and TRBJ2-5; possibly TRBD1 or TRBD2 for D (5 bases each). CDR3 length: 14 amino acids. In germline, CDR1 is DFQATT, CDR2 SNEGSKA (reference sequence). With 1 base removed from V and 5 bases from J, the gap between germline ends came to 14 bases.